The present T cell receptor beta chain was sequenced within a study of CXCR3-negative and CXCR3-positive naive CD8 T cells. Turning to the study itself: Sequencing gave roughly 130 million TRB reads overall, about 1.5 +/- 0.3 million per library.

The libraries of TRB cDNA were prepared using 5' RACE with UMI labels. TCRdb re-called the 5' RACE reads and gives one entry per CDR3 protein, without DNA. This sample's clone table lists roughly 30,000 distinct CDR3 sequences. As for this clonotype: Antigen: not known.

CDR3 length equals 15 residues. Study-wide results and caveats: From TRB CDR3 properties, TCR strength was inferred; surface CD5 did not differ between naive subsets.

The clonotype comes from a human donor in good health. Some clones in this sample may be carry-over from other donors' samples. Sequenced input: memory CD8+ T cells from blood. V usage is TRBV12-3 or TRBV12-4 and J usage is TRBJ1-4. CDR3 protein: CASSVRTAADEKLFF.